This T cell receptor beta chain was captured by sequencing in a study of blood T cell repertoires in COVID-19. Study at large: Both acute and convalescent COVID-19 samples were obtained from the United States, Italy and Spain. Nucleic acid was either cDNA or gDNA, and it came from T cells, B-cell-depleted T cells, or PBMCs.

In the authors' workflow: Reference gene primer amplification gave nucleated cell count estimates. Repertoires were generated with immunoSEQ multiplex PCR, while TCRdb's copy carries only in-frame clones and drops some. The V and J calls and clone size are taken from that table; D and trimming were inferred from the DNA. The repertoire includes about 80,000 clones, roughly four fifths of them detected once, and less than 25% sits in the top ten. Trimming removed 4 bases from V and 3 bases from J, with 15 bases in between. The CDR3 consists of 16 residues. Germline CDR1 is MNHEY and CDR2 is SVGAGI. This receptor was taken from a human donor in a cohort sampled during active COVID-19. V and J are TRBV6-5 and TRBJ1-4; D uncertain. The sequenced material came from peripheral blood. In nucleotides, the CDR3 is TGTGCCAGCAGTTTTCCCCCGGGTGGTGCTAATGAAAAACTGTTTTTT. Its protein is CASSFPPGGANEKLFF.